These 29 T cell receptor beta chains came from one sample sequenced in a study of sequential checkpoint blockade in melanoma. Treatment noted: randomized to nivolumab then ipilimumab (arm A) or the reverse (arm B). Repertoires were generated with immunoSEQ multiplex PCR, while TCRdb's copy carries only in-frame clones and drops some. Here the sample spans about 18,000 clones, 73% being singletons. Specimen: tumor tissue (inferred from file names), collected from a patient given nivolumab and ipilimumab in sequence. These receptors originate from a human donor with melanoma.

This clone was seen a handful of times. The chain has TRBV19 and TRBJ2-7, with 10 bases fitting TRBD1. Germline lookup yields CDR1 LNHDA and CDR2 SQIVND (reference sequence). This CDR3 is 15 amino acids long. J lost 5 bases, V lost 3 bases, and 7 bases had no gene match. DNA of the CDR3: TGTGCCAGTAGTATCCGGGACAGGGGTGGTCACGAGCAGTACTTC. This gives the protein CASSIRDRGGHEQYF. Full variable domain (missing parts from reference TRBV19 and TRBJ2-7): DGGITQSPKYLFRKEGQNVTLSCEQNLNHDAMYWYRQDPGQGLRLIYYSQIVNDFQKGDIAEGYSVSREKKESFPLTVTSAQKNPTAFYLCASSIRDRGGHEQYFGPGTRLTVT.

Here the CDR3 reads CASSQGTALGALHF. The CDR3 DNA reads TGTGCCAGCAGCCAAGGGACAGCGTTGGGGGCCCTCCACTTT. The J gene is TRBJ1-6, the V gene TRBV14; D is perhaps TRBD1 (6 bases). Deletions cut 1 base from V and 14 bases from J, with 15 bases between. Germline V gene data show CDR1 as SGHDN and CDR2 as FVKESK. The CDR3 length is 14 residues.

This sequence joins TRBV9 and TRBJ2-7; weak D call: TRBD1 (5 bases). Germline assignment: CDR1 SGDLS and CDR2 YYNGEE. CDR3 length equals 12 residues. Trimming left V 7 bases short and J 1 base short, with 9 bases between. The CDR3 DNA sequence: TGTGCCAGCTGCCGACAGTCCTACGAGCAGTACTTC. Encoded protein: CASCRQSYEQYF.

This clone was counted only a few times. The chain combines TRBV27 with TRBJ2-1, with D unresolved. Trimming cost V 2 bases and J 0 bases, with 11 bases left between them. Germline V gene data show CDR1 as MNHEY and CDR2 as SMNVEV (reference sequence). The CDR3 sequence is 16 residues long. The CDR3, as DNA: TGTGCCAGCAGTTTAGACGGTCCCCCCTCCTACAATGAGCAGTTCTTC. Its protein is CASSLDGPPSYNEQFF.

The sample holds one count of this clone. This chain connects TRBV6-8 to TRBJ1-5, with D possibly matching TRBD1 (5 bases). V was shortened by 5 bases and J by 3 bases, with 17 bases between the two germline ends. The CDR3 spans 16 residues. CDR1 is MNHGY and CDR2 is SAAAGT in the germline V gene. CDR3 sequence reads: CASSKQGRFINQPQHF. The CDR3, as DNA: TGTGCCAGCAGTAAGCAGGGCAGGTTCATCAATCAGCCCCAGCATTTT.

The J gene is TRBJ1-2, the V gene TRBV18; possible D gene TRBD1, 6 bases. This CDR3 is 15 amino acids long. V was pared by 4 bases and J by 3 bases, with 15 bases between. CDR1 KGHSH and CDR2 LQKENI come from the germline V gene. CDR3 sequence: CASSQGDTEYYGYTF. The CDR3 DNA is TGTGCCAGCTCACAAGGGGACACGGAATACTATGGCTACACCTTC.

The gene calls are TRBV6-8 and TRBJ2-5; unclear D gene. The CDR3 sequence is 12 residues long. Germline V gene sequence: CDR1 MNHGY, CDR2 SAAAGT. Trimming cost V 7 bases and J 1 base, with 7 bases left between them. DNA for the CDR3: TGTGCCAGCACGGCAAGCCAAGAGACCCAGTACTTC. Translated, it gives CASTASQETQYF.

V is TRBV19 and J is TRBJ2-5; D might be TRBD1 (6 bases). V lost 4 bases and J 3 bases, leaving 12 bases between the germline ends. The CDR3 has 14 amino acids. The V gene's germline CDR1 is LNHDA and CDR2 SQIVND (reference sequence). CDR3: CASSRGYREETQYF. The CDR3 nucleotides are TGTGCCAGTAGTAGAGGCTACAGGGAAGAGACCCAGTACTTC.

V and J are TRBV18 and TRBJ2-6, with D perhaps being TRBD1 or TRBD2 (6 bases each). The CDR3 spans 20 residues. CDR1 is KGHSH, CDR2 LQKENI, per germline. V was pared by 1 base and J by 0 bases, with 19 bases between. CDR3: CASSPRRSARGGSGANVLTF. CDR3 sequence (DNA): TGTGCCAGCTCACCACGAAGGTCAGCCAGGGGAGGCTCTGGGGCCAACGTCCTGACTTTC. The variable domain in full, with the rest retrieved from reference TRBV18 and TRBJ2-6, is NAGVMQNPRHLVRRRGQEARLRCSPMKGHSHVYWYRQLPEEGLKFMVYLQKENIIDESGMPKERFSAEFPKEGPSILRIQQVVRGDSAAYFCASSPRRSARGGSGANVLTFGAGSRLTVL.

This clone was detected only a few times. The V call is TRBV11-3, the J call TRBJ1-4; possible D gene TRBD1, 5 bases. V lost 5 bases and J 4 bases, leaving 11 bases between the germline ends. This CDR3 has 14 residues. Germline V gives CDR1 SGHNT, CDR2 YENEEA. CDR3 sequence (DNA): TGTGCCAGCAGCCCAGGGTGGGGTAATGAAAAACTGTTTTTT. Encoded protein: CASSPGWGNEKLFF.

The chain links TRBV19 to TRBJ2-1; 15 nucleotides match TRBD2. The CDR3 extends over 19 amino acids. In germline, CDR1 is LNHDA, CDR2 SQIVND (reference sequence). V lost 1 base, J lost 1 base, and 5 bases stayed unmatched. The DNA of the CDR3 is TGTGCCAGTAGTATAGGAGGACTAGCGGGGGGGCCGTCCTACAATGAGCAGTTCTTC. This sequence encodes CASSIGGLAGGPSYNEQFF.

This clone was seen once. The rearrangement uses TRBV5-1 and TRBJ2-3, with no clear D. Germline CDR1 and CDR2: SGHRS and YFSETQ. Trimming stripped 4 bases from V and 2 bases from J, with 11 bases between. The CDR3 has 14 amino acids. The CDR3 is CASSPGLTTDTQYF. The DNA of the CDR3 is TGCGCCAGCAGCCCCGGATTGACCACAGATACGCAGTATTTT.

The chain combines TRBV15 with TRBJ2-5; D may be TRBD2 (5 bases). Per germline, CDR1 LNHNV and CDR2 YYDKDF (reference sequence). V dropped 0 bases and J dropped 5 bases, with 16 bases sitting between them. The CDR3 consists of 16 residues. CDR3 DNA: TGTGCCACCAGCAGAGATCGCGTGAAGGAGGAGGAGACCCAGTACTTC. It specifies CATSRDRVKEEETQYF.

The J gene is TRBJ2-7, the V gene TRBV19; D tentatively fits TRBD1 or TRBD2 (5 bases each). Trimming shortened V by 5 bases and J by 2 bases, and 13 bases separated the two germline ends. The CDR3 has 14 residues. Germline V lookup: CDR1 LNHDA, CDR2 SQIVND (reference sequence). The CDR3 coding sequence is TGTGCCAGTAGTGCCGGGACCCTAGCCTACGAGCAGTACTTC. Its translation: CASSAGTLAYEQYF. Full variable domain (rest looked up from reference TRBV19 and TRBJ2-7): DGGITQSPKYLFRKEGQNVTLSCEQNLNHDAMYWYRQDPGQGLRLIYYSQIVNDFQKGDIAEGYSVSREKKESFPLTVTSAQKNPTAFYLCASSAGTLAYEQYFGPGTRLTVT.

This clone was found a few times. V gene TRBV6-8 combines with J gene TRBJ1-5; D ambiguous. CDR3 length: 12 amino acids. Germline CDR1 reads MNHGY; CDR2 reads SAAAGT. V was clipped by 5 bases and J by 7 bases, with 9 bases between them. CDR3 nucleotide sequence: TGTGCCAGCAGTCCGGAGACACAGCCCCAGCATTTT. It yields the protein CASSPETQPQHF.

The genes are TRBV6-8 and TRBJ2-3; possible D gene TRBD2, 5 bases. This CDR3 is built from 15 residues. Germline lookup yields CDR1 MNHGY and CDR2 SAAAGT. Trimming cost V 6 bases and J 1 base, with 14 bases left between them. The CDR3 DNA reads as TGTGCCAGCAGATCGGCGGAGGCGGGCACAGATACGCAGTATTTT. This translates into CASRSAEAGTDTQYF.

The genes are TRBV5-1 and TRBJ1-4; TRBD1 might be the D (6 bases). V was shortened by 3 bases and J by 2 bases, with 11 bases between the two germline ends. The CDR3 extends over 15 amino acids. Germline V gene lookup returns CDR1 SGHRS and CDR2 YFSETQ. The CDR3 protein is CASSSAGHTNEKLFF. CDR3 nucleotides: TGCGCCAGCAGCTCCGCGGGACATACTAATGAAAAACTGTTTTTT.

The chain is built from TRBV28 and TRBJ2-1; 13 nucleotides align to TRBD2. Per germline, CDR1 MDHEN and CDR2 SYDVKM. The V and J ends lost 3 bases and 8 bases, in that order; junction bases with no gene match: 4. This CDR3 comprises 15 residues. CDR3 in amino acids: CASSFTSGRVDEQFF. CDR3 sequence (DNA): TGTGCCAGCAGTTTCACTAGCGGGAGGGTGGATGAGCAGTTCTTC.

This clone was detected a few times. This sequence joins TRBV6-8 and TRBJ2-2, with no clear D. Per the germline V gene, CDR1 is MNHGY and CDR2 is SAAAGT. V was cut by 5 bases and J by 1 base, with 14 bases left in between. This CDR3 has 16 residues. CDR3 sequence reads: CASSPVRRLNTGELFF. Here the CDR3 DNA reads TGTGCCAGCAGTCCCGTGCGGCGGTTGAACACCGGGGAGCTGTTTTTT.

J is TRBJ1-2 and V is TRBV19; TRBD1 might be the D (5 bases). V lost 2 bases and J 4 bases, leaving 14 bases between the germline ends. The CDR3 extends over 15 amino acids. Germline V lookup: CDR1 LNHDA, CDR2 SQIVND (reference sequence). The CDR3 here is CASSIRGQGGYGYTF. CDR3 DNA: TGTGCCAGTAGTATAAGAGGGCAGGGAGGCTATGGCTACACCTTC.

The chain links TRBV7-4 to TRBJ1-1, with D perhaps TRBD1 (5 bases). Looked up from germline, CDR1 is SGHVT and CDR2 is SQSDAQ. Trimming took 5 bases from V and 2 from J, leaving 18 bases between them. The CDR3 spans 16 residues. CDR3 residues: CASSQEVYRRNTEAFF. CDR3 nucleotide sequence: TGTGCCAGCAGCCAAGAGGTGTACAGGAGAAACACTGAAGCTTTCTTT.

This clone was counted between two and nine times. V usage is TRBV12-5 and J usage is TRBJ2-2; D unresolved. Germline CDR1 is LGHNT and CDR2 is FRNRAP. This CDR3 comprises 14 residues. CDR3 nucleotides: TGTGCCAGCACCGCGGCAGGTAACACCGGGGAGCTGTTTTTT. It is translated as CASTAAGNTGELFF.

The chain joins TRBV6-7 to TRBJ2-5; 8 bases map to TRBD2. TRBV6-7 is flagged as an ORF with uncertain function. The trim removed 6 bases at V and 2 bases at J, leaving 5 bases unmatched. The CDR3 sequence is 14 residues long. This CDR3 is CASSRGRKQETQYF. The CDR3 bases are TGTGCCAGCAGCCGCGGGAGGAAGCAAGAGACCCAGTACTTC.

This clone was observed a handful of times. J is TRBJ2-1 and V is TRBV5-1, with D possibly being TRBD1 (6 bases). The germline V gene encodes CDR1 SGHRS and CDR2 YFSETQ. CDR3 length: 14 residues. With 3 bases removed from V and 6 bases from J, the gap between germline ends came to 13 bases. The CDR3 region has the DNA TGCGCCAGCAGCTCACCGGGACATAGCAATGAGCAGTTCTTC. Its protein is CASSSPGHSNEQFF.

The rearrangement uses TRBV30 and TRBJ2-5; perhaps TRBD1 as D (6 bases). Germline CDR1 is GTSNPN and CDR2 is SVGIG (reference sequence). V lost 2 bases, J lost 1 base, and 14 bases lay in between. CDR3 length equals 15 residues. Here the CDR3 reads CAWSTTGTLQETQYF. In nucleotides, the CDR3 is TGTGCCTGGAGTACAACCGGGACACTCCAAGAGACCCAGTACTTC.

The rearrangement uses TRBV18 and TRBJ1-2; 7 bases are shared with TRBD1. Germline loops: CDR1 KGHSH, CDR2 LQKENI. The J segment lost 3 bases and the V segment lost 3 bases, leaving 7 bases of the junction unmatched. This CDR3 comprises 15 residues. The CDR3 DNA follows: TGTGCCAGCTCACCTGCAGGGGGAAGGGACTATGGCTACACCTTC. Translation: CASSPAGGRDYGYTF. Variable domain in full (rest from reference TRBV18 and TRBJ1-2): NAGVMQNPRHLVRRRGQEARLRCSPMKGHSHVYWYRQLPEEGLKFMVYLQKENIIDESGMPKERFSAEFPKEGPSILRIQQVVRGDSAAYFCASSPAGGRDYGYTFGSGTRLTVV.

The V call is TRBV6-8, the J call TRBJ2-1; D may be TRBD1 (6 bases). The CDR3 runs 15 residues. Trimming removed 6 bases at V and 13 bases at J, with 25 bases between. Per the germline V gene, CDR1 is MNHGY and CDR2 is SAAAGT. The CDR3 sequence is CASREQGRSTMSQFF. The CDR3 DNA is TGTGCCAGCAGGGAGCAGGGGCGCTCTACAATGAGTCAGTTCTTC.

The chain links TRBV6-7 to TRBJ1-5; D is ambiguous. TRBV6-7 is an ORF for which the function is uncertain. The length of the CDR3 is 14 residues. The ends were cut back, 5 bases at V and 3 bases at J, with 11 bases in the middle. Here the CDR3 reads CASSTGRSNQPQHF. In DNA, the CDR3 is TGTGCCAGCAGTACCGGAAGATCCAATCAGCCCCAGCATTTT.

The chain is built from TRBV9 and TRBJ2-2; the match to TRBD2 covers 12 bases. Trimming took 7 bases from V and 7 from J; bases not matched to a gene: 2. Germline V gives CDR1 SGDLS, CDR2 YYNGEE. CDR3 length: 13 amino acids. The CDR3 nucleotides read TGTGCCAGCCGACTAGCGGGGGTCGGGGAGCTGTTTTTT. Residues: CASRLAGVGELFF.